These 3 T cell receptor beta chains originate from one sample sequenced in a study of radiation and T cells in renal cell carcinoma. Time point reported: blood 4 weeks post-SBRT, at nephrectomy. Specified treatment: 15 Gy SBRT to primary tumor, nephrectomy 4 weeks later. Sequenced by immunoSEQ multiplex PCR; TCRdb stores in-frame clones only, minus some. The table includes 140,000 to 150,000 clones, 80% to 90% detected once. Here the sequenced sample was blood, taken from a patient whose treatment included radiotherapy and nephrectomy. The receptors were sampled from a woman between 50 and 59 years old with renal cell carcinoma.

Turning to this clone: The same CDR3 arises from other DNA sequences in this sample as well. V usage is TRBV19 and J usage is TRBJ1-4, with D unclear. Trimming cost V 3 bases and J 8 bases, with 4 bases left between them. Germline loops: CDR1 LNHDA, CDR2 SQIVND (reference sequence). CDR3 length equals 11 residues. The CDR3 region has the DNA TGTGCCAGTAGTATGGGGGAAAAACTGTTTTTT. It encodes CASSMGEKLFF.

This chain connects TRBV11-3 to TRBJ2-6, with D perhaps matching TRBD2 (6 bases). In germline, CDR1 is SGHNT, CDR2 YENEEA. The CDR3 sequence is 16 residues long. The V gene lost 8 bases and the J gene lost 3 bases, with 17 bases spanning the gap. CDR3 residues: CASPDGGLCGANVLTF. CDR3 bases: TGTGCCAGCCCCGACGGGGGTCTGTGTGGGGCCAACGTCCTGACTTTC.

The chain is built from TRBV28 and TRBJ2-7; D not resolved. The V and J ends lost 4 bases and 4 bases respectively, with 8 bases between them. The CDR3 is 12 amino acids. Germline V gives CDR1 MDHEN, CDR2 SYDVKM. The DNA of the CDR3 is TGTGCCAGCAGTTCCCGGCGGTACGAGCAGTACTTC. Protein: CASSSRRYEQYF.